This TCR beta chain was profiled in a study of T cells in Graves' hyperthyroidism and ophthalmopathy. No progression to ophthalmopathy during 18 months of follow-up defined stable disease. Uncontrolled infections, other autoimmune diseases, pregnancy or lactation led to exclusion of patients. Diagnosis rested on symptoms, serum thyroxine and TRAb, thyroid ultrasound, and orbital computed tomography. The V and J ends lost 5 bases and 7 bases, in that order; junction bases with no gene match: 7. CDR1 and CDR2 from the germline V gene are SGHAT and FQNNGV. The length of the CDR3 is 13 residues. This clonotype was recorded many times. The source material, RNA transcripts, was used to amplify TCR beta CDR3 regions. TCR CDR3 regions were first amplified by RT-PCR with HTBI primers. Each CDR3 protein gets one entry after TCRdb re-called the multiplex PCR reads with MiXCR. Of about 360,000 distinct CDR3 sequences detected, about 13% appear once; the ten largest clones hold 9.2%.

This clonotype originated in a woman under 30 with Graves' hyperthyroidism. Sequencing was done on a sample of blood. The gene calls are TRBV11-2 and TRBJ1-2, with TRBD1 matching over 7 bases. The CDR3 DNA follows: TGTGCCAGCAGCCGGGACAGAGGTGGTGGCTACACCTTC. It is translated as CASSRDRGGGYTF.